The 11 T cell receptor beta chains below come from one sample, sequenced in a study of human T cells and chemical hapten exposure. TCRdb re-called the RACE reads with MiXCR, one entry per CDR3 protein. The data contain 50,000 to 70,000 distinct CDR3 sequences, 9.9% of them singletons. Time point described: pre-sensitization, week 0. Treatment in this sample: therapeutic diphenylcyclopropenone sensitization with weekly scalp DPC. The sequencing here drew on whole blood, taken in connection with sensitization to the hapten diphenylcyclopropenone (DPC). The receptor source for this set is a man aged 40-55 years with alopecia areata. Some clones in this sample may be carry-over from other donors' samples.

J is TRBJ2-4 and V is TRBV14; D is ambiguous. Trimming removed 4 bases from V and 7 bases from J, with 8 bases in between. The CDR3 extends over 12 amino acids. Germline values: CDR1 SGHDN, CDR2 FVKESK. The CDR3 loop is CASSPTHNIQYF. The DNA for the CDR3 is TGTGCCAGCAGCCCCACGCACAACATTCAGTACTTC.

In this sample, this clonotype turned up many times. The chain uses TRBV10-2 and TRBJ2-2; the D gene is possibly TRBD2 (5 bases). CDR1 and CDR2 (germline): WSHSY, SAAADI. V was cut by 6 bases and J by 1 base, with 9 bases left in between. The CDR3 totals 14 residues. CDR3 protein: CASSLLVNTGELFF. Here the CDR3 DNA reads TGCGCCAGCAGCTTACTAGTGAACACCGGGGAGCTGTTTTTT.

This clonotype was recorded many times. The rearrangement links TRBV19 to TRBJ1-5, with no clear D. Trimming cost V 3 bases and J 3 bases, with 3 bases left between them. In germline, CDR1 is LNHDA, CDR2 SQIVND (reference sequence). The CDR3 length is 12 residues. CDR3 sequence: CASSILNQPQHF. CDR3 sequence (DNA): TGTGCCAGTAGTATCCTCAATCAGCCCCAGCATTTT.

This clonotype was detected many times. V and J are TRBV27 and TRBJ1-1, with a tentative D call TRBD1 (5 bases). The CDR3 totals 14 residues. The germline V gene encodes CDR1 MNHEY and CDR2 SMNVEV (reference sequence). V lost 7 bases, J lost 4 bases, and 16 bases lay in between. CDR3 amino acids: CASTAGQGGTEAFF. DNA of the CDR3: TGTGCCAGCACCGCAGGCCAGGGAGGCACTGAAGCTTTCTTT.

This clonotype turned up a few times. This chain links TRBV7-9 with TRBJ2-7; maybe TRBD1 (5 bases). CDR1 and CDR2 from the germline V gene are SEHNR and FQNEAQ (reference sequence). The V gene lost 3 bases and the J gene lost 4 bases, with 10 bases spanning the gap. The CDR3 consists of 13 residues. The CDR3 region has the DNA TGTGCCAGCAGCTTTCCCGACAGTTACGAGCAGTACTTC. It encodes CASSFPDSYEQYF.

This clonotype was seen only a few times. The chain joins TRBV20-1 to TRBJ1-5; TRBD1 agrees at 7 bases. This CDR3 has 14 residues. Germline-derived CDR1 and CDR2 are DFQATT and SNEGSKA (reference sequence). J lost 0 bases, V lost 6 bases, and 5 bases had no gene match. The CDR3 bases are TGCAGTGCCACCCGGGACAGTAGCAATCAGCCCCAGCATTTT. The encoded protein is CSATRDSSNQPQHF.

The rearrangement joins TRBV5-1 to TRBJ2-2; D perhaps matches TRBD1 (7 bases). Trimming removed 3 bases from V and 7 bases from J, with 16 bases in between. The CDR3 has 15 amino acids. The germline CDR1 and CDR2 sequences are SGHRS and YFSETQ. The CDR3 sequence is CASSSRQGGGGELFF. CDR3 DNA sequence: TGCGCCAGCAGCTCCCGACAGGGAGGAGGCGGGGAGCTGTTTTTT.

CDR3: CASSLAGGQGLAAYNEQFF. The CDR3, as DNA: TGTGCCAGCAGCTTAGCAGGGGGCCAGGGACTAGCGGCCTACAATGAGCAGTTCTTC. The chain joins TRBV13 to TRBJ2-1, with TRBD2 matching over 11 bases. The CDR3 runs to 19 residues. The V gene end was trimmed by 1 base and the J gene end by 2 bases; junction bases not matched to a gene: 10. CDR1 and CDR2 (germline): PRHDT, FYEKMQ (reference sequence).

This chain connects TRBV4-2 to TRBJ1-2; perhaps TRBD1 as D (6 bases). The CDR3 contains 14 residues. CDR1 and CDR2 from the germline V gene are LGHNA and YNFKEQ. Trimming took 0 bases from V and 5 from J, leaving 10 bases between them. Here the CDR3 reads CASSQDRTAYGYTF. The CDR3 bases are TGTGCCAGCAGCCAAGATCGGACAGCGTATGGCTACACCTTC.

This clonotype was found a few times. The chain carries TRBV6-5 and TRBJ2-5, with unresolved D. V was trimmed by 0 bases and J by 6 bases, leaving 8 bases between them. The germline V gene has CDR1 MNHEY and CDR2 SVGAGI. This CDR3 spans 13 amino acids. CDR3 sequence reads: CASSYSGKKTQYF. The CDR3 DNA is TGTGCCAGCAGTTACTCGGGGAAAAAGACCCAGTACTTC.

This clonotype was counted a few times. The V and J genes are TRBV7-9 and TRBJ2-5, with D maybe TRBD2 (6 bases). There are 14 residues in the CDR3. The germline V gene has CDR1 SEHNR and CDR2 FQNEAQ (reference sequence). V lost 1 base and J lost 5, with 11 bases in between. The CDR3 DNA follows: TGTGCCAGCAGCTTAGGCGGGAATCGTGAGACCCAGTACTTC. Protein product: CASSLGGNRETQYF.